Listed here is a single T cell receptor beta chain. The antigen it binds to is not known. There are no base qualities to consult, and no much larger clone falls within one base. These data come from a study of radiotherapy plus CTLA-4 blockade in lung cancer (dated by TCRdb to the late 2010s). A note on the overall study: Among the enrolled patients, around 17% had an objective response, and roughly 30% reached disease control. What the research found in general, with its limitations: TCR clones derived from tumors expanded in peripheral blood after treatment with radiotherapy and ipilimumab. The strongest predictors of response were reported to be early dynamic shifts in blood T cell clones along with a rise in serum interferon-beta following radiation.

The library came from the immunoSEQ multiplex PCR assay. The immuneACCESS repertoire file appears here via TCRdb, limited to in-frame rearrangements. These files lack a portion of the clones; in checked studies, under half of the deficit traces to unresolved V genes, and the cause of the others is not known. The table for this sample lists approximately 19,000 clones; roughly 83% of them were counted only once. Clones ranked in the top ten supply about 25% of the sample. The cysteine opens and the phenylalanine closes a CDR3 of 15 amino acids. Just the 45-base CDR3 DNA is kept, in frame starting at base 1. CDR1 is given as MNHNY and CDR2 as SVGAGI, both from the germline V gene (reference sequence). V and J are truncated by 5 bases and 7 bases respectively, leaving an intervening sequence of 17 bases. The study tested focal radiation therapy combined with CTLA-4 blockade (ipilimumab) in patients with chemo-refractory metastatic non-small-cell lung cancer.

This TCR was sampled from a human donor with non-small cell lung cancer whose response to radiotherapy plus ipilimumab could not be evaluated. The sequence links TRBV6-6 to TRBJ1-4, with the D gene not confidently named. The sequencing here drew on peripheral blood, taken from a patient treated with radiotherapy plus ipilimumab. The CDR3 amino acid sequence is: CASSADPLRGEKLFF. The nucleotide sequence reads TGTGCCAGCAGTGCAGACCCGCTGCGGGGTGAAAAACTGTTTTTT.